These 21 T cell receptor beta chains were sequenced from one sample in a study of blood T cell repertoires in COVID-19. Clones were sequenced by immunoSEQ multiplex PCR, and TCRdb holds only the in-frame ones, with some missing. The table has around 200,000 clones, more than 75% seen once; the top ten hold 2.7%. The specimen was peripheral blood. These TCRs come from a man in his forties with active or convalescent COVID-19.

The sample holds one count of this clone. The chain combines TRBV7-2 with TRBJ2-5; 8 bases agree with TRBD1. Germline trimming cut 5 bases from V and 9 bases from J; bases unmatched to any gene: 11. The CDR3 loop spans 14 amino acids. From germline, CDR1 is SGHTA and CDR2 FQGNSA. The chain's CDR3 is CASSPDRGWDAQYF. The CDR3 region has the DNA TGTGCCAGCAGCCCCGACAGGGGATGGGATGCCCAGTACTTC.

The V call is TRBV27, the J call TRBJ1-6; D is perhaps TRBD1 (5 bases). Germline V gives CDR1 MNHEY, CDR2 SMNVEV (reference sequence). Trimming took 6 bases from V and 3 from J, leaving 18 bases between them. This CDR3 is built from 17 residues. Written as DNA, the CDR3 is TGTGCCAGCAGATCGAGGCCAGGGTTAGACTATAATTCACCCCTCCACTTT. Amino acids: CASRSRPGLDYNSPLHF.

In its sample, this clone was seen once. The chain has TRBV21-1 and TRBJ1-5. TRBV21-1 counts as a pseudogene. CDR3 length equals 11 residues. Written as DNA, the CDR3 is TGCGCCGGGGGAGGGGATCAGCCCCAGCATTTT. Its protein product is CAGGGDQPQHF.

The rearrangement uses TRBV5-1 and TRBJ1-6; maybe TRBD1 (6 bases). The germline gives CDR1 SGHRS, CDR2 YFSETQ. The CDR3 runs 13 residues. Trimming left V 3 bases short and J 7 bases short, with 8 bases between. The CDR3, as DNA: TGCGCCAGCAGCTCCACAGGGAATTCACCCCTCCACTTT. It specifies CASSSTGNSPLHF.

The chain recombines TRBV10-1 with TRBJ1-5; TRBD1 aligns across 7 bases. Germline CDR1 reads WNHNN; CDR2 reads SYGVQD (reference sequence). CDR3 length: 15 residues. V dropped 2 bases and J dropped 2; count of bases not matched to a gene: 3. The CDR3 region is CASSEPTGGNQPQHF. DNA of the CDR3: TGCGCCAGCAGTGAGCCTACAGGGGGCAATCAGCCCCAGCATTTT.

The chain carries TRBV7-2 and TRBJ1-3; D is perhaps TRBD1 (6 bases). Germline CDR1 SGHTA, CDR2 FQGNSA. The CDR3 loop spans 13 amino acids. V lost 8 bases to trimming and J lost 0 bases, with 8 bases between them. CDR3 residues: CASGGTSGNTIYF. In DNA, the CDR3 is TGTGCCAGCGGGGGCACCTCTGGAAACACCATATATTTT.

This clone was seen just once. The chain combines TRBV27 with TRBJ1-6; D might be TRBD1 (6 bases). Between the trimmed V and J ends, which lost 5 bases and 9 bases, there was a span of 11 bases. Germline CDR1 MNHEY, CDR2 SMNVEV (reference sequence). The CDR3 has 13 amino acids. Here the CDR3 reads CASSTGPGSPLHF. The CDR3 DNA follows: TGTGCCAGCAGTACAGGGCCTGGTTCACCCCTCCACTTT.

This sequence joins TRBV12-5 and TRBJ2-5; D perhaps matches TRBD1 (6 bases). Trimming removed 6 bases at V and 5 bases at J, with 16 bases between. Germline CDR1 reads LGHNT; CDR2 reads FRNRAP. This CDR3 has 14 residues. The CDR3 sequence is CASGDALRGETQYF. In DNA, the CDR3 is TGTGCTAGTGGGGACGCTCTTAGGGGGGAGACCCAGTACTTC.

V usage is TRBV28 and J usage is TRBJ1-1; TRBD1 aligns across 7 bases. CDR1 is MDHEN and CDR2 is SYDVKM in the germline V gene. The CDR3 covers 12 residues. The J segment lost 8 bases and the V segment lost 3 bases, leaving 3 bases of the junction unmatched. Here the CDR3 reads CASSLYRGEAFF. In DNA form, the CDR3 reads TGTGCCAGCAGTTTGTACAGGGGAGAAGCTTTCTTT.

In its sample, this clone was seen once. This chain joins TRBV11-2 and TRBJ2-1; D remains ambiguous. V dropped 1 base and J dropped 4 bases, with 8 bases sitting between them. The germline CDR1 and CDR2 sequences are SGHAT and FQNNGV. The CDR3 length is 14 residues. DNA for the CDR3: TGTGCCAGCAGCTTAGGGGCAGAATACAATGAGCAGTTCTTC. Translating gives CASSLGAEYNEQFF.

The V gene is TRBV6-1, the J gene TRBJ2-4; 9 nucleotides agree with TRBD1. Germline CDR1 is MNHNS and CDR2 is SASEGT. The ends lost 4 bases at V and 2 bases at J; junction bases unmatched: 15. The CDR3 length is 19 residues. Here the CDR3 reads CASSALRTGGGGTKNIQYF. The CDR3 DNA reads TGTGCCAGCAGTGCTCTAAGAACAGGGGGCGGCGGAACCAAAAACATTCAGTACTTC.

The chain joins TRBV6-6 to TRBJ2-5; 8 bases are a match to TRBD1. Germline loops: CDR1 MNHNY, CDR2 SVGAGI (reference sequence). The trim removed 10 bases at V and 5 bases at J, leaving 9 bases unmatched. The CDR3 length is 13 residues. The CDR3 protein is CATRTGSRETQYF. CDR3 in DNA: TGTGCCACCAGGACAGGGAGCAGGGAGACCCAGTACTTC.

J is TRBJ1-1 and V is TRBV5-8, with 8 bases matching TRBD1. The length of the CDR3 is 14 residues. Germline CDR1 is SGHTS and CDR2 is YDEGEE. Trimming at V came to 4 bases and at J to 1 base, leaving 3 bases not matched to a gene. The CDR3: CASSTGGWNTEAFF. The CDR3 nucleotides read TGTGCCAGCAGCACAGGGGGATGGAACACTGAAGCTTTCTTT.

This chain connects TRBV6-8 to TRBJ1-2, with no clear D. This CDR3 is 11 amino acids long. The V gene lost 7 bases and the J gene lost 6 bases, with 9 bases spanning the gap. Germline V lookup: CDR1 MNHGY, CDR2 SAAAGT. CDR3 amino acids: CASKAGNGYTF. The DNA for the CDR3 is TGTGCCAGCAAGGCGGGAAATGGCTACACCTTC.

The table lists this clone with a count of one. The chain uses TRBV19 and TRBJ1-4; D unclear. The CDR3 loop spans 11 amino acids. Trimming took 6 bases from V and 5 from J, leaving 4 bases between them. Germline lookup yields CDR1 LNHDA and CDR2 SQIVND (reference sequence). CDR3 region: CASRLNEKLFF. The CDR3 DNA is TGTGCCAGTAGGTTAAATGAAAAACTGTTTTTT. Full variable domain (rest looked up from reference TRBV19 and TRBJ1-4): DGGITQSPKYLFRKEGQNVTLSCEQNLNHDAMYWYRQDPGQGLRLIYYSQIVNDFQKGDIAEGYSVSREKKESFPLTVTSAQKNPTAFYLCASRLNEKLFFGSGTQLSVL.

The chain couples TRBV29-1 to TRBJ2-7; 7 bases match TRBD2. CDR3 length equals 11 residues. Per germline, CDR1 SQVTM and CDR2 ANQGSEA. V lost 5 bases and J lost 5; bases outside the gene matches: 3. CDR3 nucleotides: TGCAGCGTTTCAACTAGCGACGAGCAGTACTTC. Translated, it gives CSVSTSDEQYF.

The rearrangement links TRBV12-3 or TRBV12-4 to TRBJ1-2; D is undetermined. This CDR3 region has 11 residues. Trimming stripped 3 bases from V and 6 bases from J, with 5 bases between. The CDR3 spells CASSLQDGYTF. The CDR3 region has the DNA TGTGCCAGCAGTTTGCAGGATGGCTACACCTTC.

The CDR3 protein is CASSLRVAGSPLHF. CDR3 DNA sequence: TGTGCCAGCAGCTTGCGCGTGGCGGGCTCACCCCTCCACTTT. The genes are TRBV5-8 and TRBJ1-6, with D unresolved. The germline V gene has CDR1 SGHTS and CDR2 YDEGEE. The length of the CDR3 is 14 residues. V lost 1 base and J 10 bases, leaving 12 bases between the germline ends.

A single count supports this clone. V and J are TRBV18 and TRBJ1-2; 7 bases are shared with TRBD1. The CDR3 has 13 residues. CDR1 and CDR2 from the germline V gene are KGHSH and LQKENI. Trimming at V came to 10 bases and at J to 2 bases, leaving 7 bases not matched to a gene. In nucleotides, the CDR3 is TGTGCCACCTCGGGACAGCAGAACTATGGCTACACCTTC. It translates to CATSGQQNYGYTF.

This chain links TRBV7-9 with TRBJ2-3, with a weak D call TRBD2 (7 bases). The CDR3 covers 15 residues. V was clipped by 4 bases and J by 2 bases, with 13 bases between them. Germline CDR1 and CDR2: SEHNR and FQNEAQ (reference sequence). The CDR3 DNA follows: TGTGCCAGCAGCTCGTTCCGGGGGGCCACAGATACGCAGTATTTT. It encodes CASSSFRGATDTQYF.

The V call is TRBV5-1, the J call TRBJ1-2; 10 bases match TRBD1. Germline V gene lookup returns CDR1 SGHRS and CDR2 YFSETQ. The CDR3 consists of 15 residues. Unmatched junction bases numbered 7, after V lost 4 bases and J lost 4 bases. The CDR3 nucleotides read TGCGCCAGCAGCGACCGGGACAGGGGACCCTATGGCTACACCTTC. This translates into CASSDRDRGPYGYTF. Together with reference TRBV5-1 and TRBJ1-2, the CDR3 gives the full variable domain: KAGVTQTPRYLIKTRGQQVTLSCSPISGHRSVSWYQQTPGQGLQFLFEYFSETQRNKGNFPGRFSGRQFSNSRSEMNVSTLELGDSALYLCASSDRDRGPYGYTFGSGTRLTVV.